This entry lists 28 T cell receptor beta chains sequenced from one sample in a study of T cell changes during pregnancy in multiple sclerosis. Sequencing used immunoSEQ multiplex PCR; TCRdb keeps in-frame clones, though not all of them. The sample yields some 27,000 clones, around 90% seen once. The sample consisted of CD4+ T cells from peripheral blood mononuclear cells, taken in the first trimester of pregnancy. The origin of the receptors is a female donor in good health, enrolled as a control in a pregnancy study.

The gene calls are TRBV27 and TRBJ2-5, with no clear D. CDR3 length: 13 amino acids. Per the germline V gene, CDR1 is MNHEY and CDR2 is SMNVEV (reference sequence). Trimming removed 3 bases from V and 0 bases from J, with 5 bases in between. The CDR3 DNA reads TGTGCCAGCAGTTTCCGGGACCAAGAGACCCAGTACTTC. This translates into CASSFRDQETQYF.

This chain joins TRBV2 and TRBJ2-7; TRBD2 might be the D (5 bases). This CDR3 contains 12 residues. Trimming took 1 base from V and 6 from J, leaving 7 bases between them. The V gene's germline CDR1 is SNHLY and CDR2 FYNNEI. In nucleotides, the CDR3 is TGTGCCAGCAGTGAAGGCGCGGGCGAGCAGTACTTC. It encodes CASSEGAGEQYF.

This clone has only a few counts. The V and J genes are TRBV27 and TRBJ2-3; the match to TRBD1 covers 8 bases. The CDR3 length is 15 residues. Looked up from germline, CDR1 is MNHEY and CDR2 is SMNVEV (reference sequence). Trimming removed 5 bases from V and 5 bases from J; junction bases left unmatched: 9. The CDR3 DNA sequence: TGTGCCAGCAGTCCGGGACAGGTTAACCGAGATACGCAGTATTTT. This encodes CASSPGQVNRDTQYF.

The chain is built from TRBV7-2 and TRBJ2-5, with 10 bases fitting TRBD2. CDR3 length: 17 amino acids. Trimming removed 0 bases from V and 10 bases from J; junction bases left unmatched: 14. Per germline, CDR1 SGHTA and CDR2 FQGNSA. DNA of the CDR3: TGTGCCAGCAGCTTAGCTCTAGCGGGAGAACTCCAGAGTGACCAGTACTTC. Protein: CASSLALAGELQSDQYF. The full variable domain, its missing parts supplied by reference TRBV7-2 and TRBJ2-5, is GAGVSQSPSNKVTEKGKDVELRCDPISGHTALYWYRQSLGQGLEFLIYFQGNSAPDKSGLPSDRFSAERTGGSVSTLTIQRTQQEDSAVYLCASSLALAGELQSDQYFGPGTRLLVL.

V gene TRBV7-3 combines with J gene TRBJ2-2, with TRBD2 identical over 14 bases. The CDR3 length is 18 residues. Germline CDR1 and CDR2: SGHTA and FQGTGA. Trimming cost V 1 base and J 5 bases; bases outside gene matches: 6. CDR3 sequence: CASSLMGTSGRGTGELFF. The CDR3 DNA is TGTGCCAGCAGCTTAATGGGGACTAGCGGGAGAGGGACCGGGGAGCTGTTTTTT.

The chain carries TRBV28 and TRBJ2-3, with 7 bases identical to TRBD1. Germline V gives CDR1 MDHEN, CDR2 SYDVKM. Trimming at V came to 3 bases and at J to 2 bases, leaving 2 bases not matched to a gene. This CDR3 is 14 amino acids long. Written as DNA, the CDR3 is TGTGCCAGCAGTTTGCAGGGGGACACAGATACGCAGTATTTT. It codes for CASSLQGDTDTQYF.

The rearrangement links TRBV9 to TRBJ2-1; D gene ambiguous. V was shortened by 4 bases and J by 1 base, with 9 bases between the two germline ends. Per the germline V gene, CDR1 is SGDLS and CDR2 is YYNGEE. This CDR3 contains 14 residues. The CDR3 loop reads CASSPRVSYNEQFF. The CDR3 coding sequence is TGTGCCAGCAGCCCACGAGTTTCCTACAATGAGCAGTTCTTC.

This clone was counted once. The chain carries TRBV7-2 and TRBJ2-5; D is uncertain. This CDR3 region has 12 residues. Germline CDR1 and CDR2: SGHTA and FQGNSA. The ends were cut back, 5 bases at V and 4 bases at J, with 8 bases in the middle. The CDR3 coding sequence is TGTGCCAGCAGCACTCGGTCAGAGACCCAGTACTTC. It yields the protein CASSTRSETQYF.

The J gene is TRBJ2-1, the V gene TRBV7-2, with TRBD1 identical over 11 bases. CDR3 length: 14 amino acids. The V gene's germline CDR1 is SGHTA and CDR2 FQGNSA. Trimming cost V 4 bases and J 12 bases; bases outside gene matches: 8. CDR3 protein: CASSSPGTGGSQFF. CDR3 in DNA: TGTGCCAGCAGCTCCCCCGGGACAGGGGGTTCGCAGTTCTTC.

A single count supports this clone. In nucleotides, the CDR3 is TGTGCCAGCAGGGAGGTATCTGTGAACACCGGGGAGCTGTTTTTT. This gives the protein CASREVSVNTGELFF. This sequence joins TRBV7-2 and TRBJ2-2; maybe TRBD2 (5 bases). The germline V and J ends were trimmed by 6 bases and 1 base, with 12 bases remaining between them. The CDR3 has 15 amino acids. Germline V CDR1 and CDR2: SGHTA, FQGNSA.

This chain connects TRBV6-1 to TRBJ2-5; perhaps TRBD2 as D (5 bases). The CDR3 runs 11 residues. CDR1 and CDR2 (germline): MNHNS, SASEGT. V was pared by 7 bases and J by 5 bases, with 8 bases between. The CDR3 bases are TGTGCCAGCACCGGGGTGGAGACCCAGTACTTC. Its protein product is CASTGVETQYF.

V is TRBV19 and J is TRBJ1-4; 9 bases map to TRBD1. Germline CDR1 and CDR2: LNHDA and SQIVND (reference sequence). The CDR3 is made up of 18 amino acids. J was trimmed by 0 bases and V by 5 bases; bases with no gene match: 10. The CDR3 DNA reads as TGTGCCAGTAGTCGCGGACAGGGGTTAGCCCCAACTAATGAAAAACTGTTTTTT. Its translation: CASSRGQGLAPTNEKLFF.

A few counts support this clone. This chain connects TRBV6-4 to TRBJ2-3; 11 bases fit TRBD2. Germline V gene sequence: CDR1 MRHNA, CDR2 SNTAGT. V lost 0 bases to trimming and J lost 4 bases; unmatched junction nucleotides: 0. The CDR3 is 15 residues long. The CDR3 is CASSDSSGGADTQYF. The CDR3 nucleotides are TGTGCCAGCAGTGACTCTAGCGGGGGGGCAGATACGCAGTATTTT.

CDR3 protein: CASSQESQGYNEQFF. CDR3 coding DNA: TGCGCCAGCAGCCAAGAATCACAGGGGTACAATGAGCAGTTCTTC. The V and J genes are TRBV4-3 and TRBJ2-1; 7 nucleotides agree with TRBD1. Trimming took 0 bases from V and 4 from J; bases not matched to a gene: 3. Germline CDR1 reads LGHNA; CDR2 reads YSLEER. The CDR3 extends over 15 amino acids.

This sequence joins TRBV7-9 and TRBJ2-5; 12 nucleotides line up with TRBD2. The CDR3 spans 15 residues. V shed 5 bases, J shed 5 bases, and the junction held 6 bases outside the gene matches. Germline loops: CDR1 SEHNR, CDR2 FQNEAQ (reference sequence). This CDR3 reads CASSPRLAGEETQYF. Here the CDR3 DNA reads TGTGCCAGCAGCCCTCGACTAGCGGGAGAGGAGACCCAGTACTTC.

This clone was counted once. One end of the junction fails to match germline, which may point to a read error. The CDR3, as DNA: TGTGCCAGCAGTTACGACTCCCACGAGCAGTACTTC. The encoded protein is CASSYDSHEQYF. V and J are TRBV6-5 and TRBJ2-7, with D unresolved. The CDR3 has 12 amino acids. Looked up from germline, CDR1 is MNHEY and CDR2 is SVGAGI.

The rearrangement joins TRBV6-5 to TRBJ2-1; TRBD2 is a possible D gene (5 bases). The CDR3 contains 14 residues. The germline V gene has CDR1 MNHEY and CDR2 SVGAGI. V shed 5 bases and J shed 6 bases, with 14 bases lying between them. CDR3 sequence: CASSTDGLFNEQFF. The DNA for the CDR3 is TGTGCCAGCAGTACCGACGGACTGTTCAATGAGCAGTTCTTC.

This chain links TRBV2 with TRBJ2-7, with 7 nucleotides matching TRBD1. V dropped 6 bases and J dropped 0; count of bases not matched to a gene: 5. This CDR3 has 14 residues. In germline, CDR1 is SNHLY, CDR2 FYNNEI. The CDR3 DNA reads TGTGCCAGCAGCGTACAGGGGACCTCCTACGAGCAGTACTTC. This sequence encodes CASSVQGTSYEQYF.

V gene TRBV27 combines with J gene TRBJ1-5, with D unresolved. The CDR3 loop spans 14 amino acids. Trimming took 2 bases from V and 8 from J, leaving 13 bases between them. From germline, CDR1 is MNHEY and CDR2 SMNVEV (reference sequence). CDR3 sequence: CASSLKGGLEPQHF. The CDR3 coding sequence is TGTGCCAGCAGTTTAAAAGGAGGTCTGGAGCCCCAGCATTTT.

The chain uses TRBV6-6 and TRBJ2-2, with D possibly being TRBD2 (5 bases). V was shortened by 6 bases and J by 5 bases, with 10 bases between the two germline ends. The length of the CDR3 is 13 residues. Germline V gene lookup returns CDR1 MNHNY and CDR2 SVGAGI (reference sequence). CDR3 amino acids: CASRNGETGELFF. DNA for the CDR3: TGTGCCAGCAGGAACGGGGAGACCGGGGAGCTGTTTTTT.

This clone was picked up one time. The chain joins TRBV4-1 to TRBJ2-5; 7 nucleotides line up with TRBD2. CDR1 is MGHRA, CDR2 YSYEKL, per germline. After removal of 0 bases from V and 5 bases from J, the junction contained 3 bases not matched to a gene. The CDR3 loop spans 14 amino acids. This CDR3 is CASSQDQRGETQYF. CDR3 DNA sequence: TGCGCCAGCAGCCAAGACCAGCGGGGCGAGACCCAGTACTTC.

The V and J genes are TRBV28 and TRBJ2-2; D is undetermined. Trimming shortened V by 6 bases and J by 7 bases, and 6 bases separated the two germline ends. From germline, CDR1 is MDHEN and CDR2 SYDVKM. The CDR3 is 11 amino acids. CDR3 sequence: CASSAVGELFF. As DNA, the CDR3 is TGTGCCAGCAGCGCAGTCGGGGAGCTGTTTTTT. Drawing the rest from reference TRBV28 and TRBJ2-2, the complete variable domain is DVKVTQSSRYLVKRTGEKVFLECVQDMDHENMFWYRQDPGLGLRLIYFSYDVKMKEKGDIPEGYSVSREKKERFSLILESASTNQTSMYLCASSAVGELFFGEGSRLTVL.

V and J are TRBV5-1 and TRBJ2-5; perhaps TRBD2 as D (6 bases). V lost 2 bases, J lost 4 bases, and 9 bases lay in between. The CDR3 runs 13 residues. CDR1 is SGHRS, CDR2 YFSETQ, per germline. CDR3 nucleotides: TGCGCCAGCAGCTTCGGAGGGCGAGAGACCCAGTACTTC. This codes for CASSFGGRETQYF.

The CDR3 nucleotides are TGTGCCACCAGCAGTGGGGCAGATCGCACAGATACGCAGTATTTT. Its translation: CATSSGADRTDTQYF. The chain links TRBV15 to TRBJ2-3, with D possibly TRBD1 on 5 matching bases. The germline V gene has CDR1 LNHNV and CDR2 YYDKDF (reference sequence). The ends were cut back, 3 bases at V and 1 base at J, with 11 bases in the middle. The CDR3 is made up of 15 amino acids.

The chain recombines TRBV30 with TRBJ2-7; weak D call: TRBD1 (5 bases). V lost 8 bases and J 3 bases, leaving 14 bases between the germline ends. The CDR3 is 12 amino acids. Germline V CDR1 and CDR2: GTSNPN, SVGIG (reference sequence). The DNA for the CDR3 is TGTGCCGCCTCGGACACCTACTACGAGCAGTACTTC. Amino acids: CAASDTYYEQYF.

The chain combines TRBV5-6 with TRBJ2-6, with TRBD1 matching 7 bases. This CDR3 region has 18 residues. Germline V gene data show CDR1 as SGHDT and CDR2 as YYEEEE. V shed 4 bases, J shed 4 bases, and the junction held 14 bases outside the gene matches. The CDR3 bases are TGTGCCAGCAGCCAAGTACGGAAGGGGGCGGAAGGGGCCAACGTCCTGACTTTC. Its translation: CASSQVRKGAEGANVLTF.

The chain carries TRBV11-1 and TRBJ2-5; D remains ambiguous. Trimming took 3 bases from V and 3 from J, leaving 5 bases between them. The CDR3 spans 12 residues. Germline V gene data show CDR1 as SGHAT and CDR2 as FQDESV (reference sequence). CDR3 bases: TGTGCCAGCAGCTTGTCTGAAGAGACCCAGTACTTC. Its translation: CASSLSEETQYF.

The rearrangement uses TRBV5-1 and TRBJ1-2; perhaps TRBD1 as D (6 bases). V lost 0 bases, J lost 4 bases, and 10 bases lay in between. Germline CDR1 SGHRS, CDR2 YFSETQ. The CDR3 has 14 amino acids. The CDR3 DNA reads TGCGCCAGCAGCTTGGCACAGGGTGGCTATGGCTACACCTTC. It yields the protein CASSLAQGGYGYTF.